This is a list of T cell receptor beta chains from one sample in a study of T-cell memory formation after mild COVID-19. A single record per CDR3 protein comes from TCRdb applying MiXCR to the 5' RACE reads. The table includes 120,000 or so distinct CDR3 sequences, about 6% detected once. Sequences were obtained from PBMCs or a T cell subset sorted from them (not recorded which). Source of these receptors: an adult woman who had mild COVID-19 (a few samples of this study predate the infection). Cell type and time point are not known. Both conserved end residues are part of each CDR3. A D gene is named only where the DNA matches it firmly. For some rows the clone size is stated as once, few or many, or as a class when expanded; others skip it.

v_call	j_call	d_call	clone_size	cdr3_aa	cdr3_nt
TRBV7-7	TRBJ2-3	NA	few	CASSLSRSDTQYF	TGTGCCAGCAGCTTATCCCGGTCAGATACGCAGTATTTT
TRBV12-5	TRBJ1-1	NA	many	CASGRGVGKTEAFF	TGTGCTAGTGGCCGAGGGGTCGGAAAGACTGAAGCTTTCTTT
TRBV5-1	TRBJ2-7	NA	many	CASSLDRSFSYEQYF	TGCGCCAGCAGCTTGGACAGGAGCTTCTCCTACGAGCAGTACTTC
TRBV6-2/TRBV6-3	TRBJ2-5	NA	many	CASSNGETQYF	TGTGCCAGCAGTAACGGAGAGACCCAGTACTTC
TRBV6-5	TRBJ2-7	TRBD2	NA	CASSQHPGGKGSYEQYF	TGTGCCAGCAGTCAACACCCGGGGGGAAAGGGCTCCTACGAGCAGTACTTC
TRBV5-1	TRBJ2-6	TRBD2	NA	CASTEGGAGANVLTF	TGCGCCAGCACCGAGGGAGGGGCTGGGGCCAACGTCCTGACTTTC
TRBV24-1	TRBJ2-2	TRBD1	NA	CATRSQGANTGELFF	TGTGCCACCAGGTCACAGGGGGCGAACACCGGGGAGCTGTTTTTT
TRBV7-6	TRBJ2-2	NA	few	CASSRSYAGVNTGELFF	TGTGCCAGCAGCCGGTCTTACGCCGGGGTGAACACCGGGGAGCTGTTTTTT
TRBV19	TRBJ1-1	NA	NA	CASSKQYTEAFF	TGTGCCAGTAGTAAACAATACACTGAAGCTTTCTTT
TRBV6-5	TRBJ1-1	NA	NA	CASRSPRRTEAFF	TGTGCCAGCAGATCCCCGCGGAGGACTGAAGCTTTCTTT
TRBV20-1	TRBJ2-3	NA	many	CSAREGNLGTYF	TGCAGTGCTAGGGAGGGGAACTTGGGGACGTATTTT
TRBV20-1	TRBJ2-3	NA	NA	CSAGEFTQYF	TGCAGTGCTGGAGAGTTTACGCAGTATTTT
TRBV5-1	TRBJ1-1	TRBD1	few	CASSLVGQGVINTEAFF	TGCGCCAGCAGCTTGGTGGGACAGGGAGTAATAAACACTGAAGCTTTCTTT
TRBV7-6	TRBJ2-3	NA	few	CASSLGPLDTQYF	TGTGCCAGCAGCTTGGGGCCGCTTGATACGCAGTATTTT
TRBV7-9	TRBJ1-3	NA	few	CASSLTSGTIYF	TGTGCCAGCAGCCTCACCTCAGGCACCATATATTTT
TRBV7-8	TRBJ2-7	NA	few	CASSLATPSYEQYF	TGTGCCAGCAGCTTGGCGACCCCCTCCTACGAGCAGTACTTC
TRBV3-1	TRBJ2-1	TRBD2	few	CASSQAGLAHNEQFF	TGTGCCAGCAGCCAGGCGGGACTAGCTCACAATGAGCAGTTCTTC
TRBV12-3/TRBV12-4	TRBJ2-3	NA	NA	CASMGILDTDTQYF	TGTGCCAGCATGGGAATCCTTGACACAGATACGCAGTATTTT
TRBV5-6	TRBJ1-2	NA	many	CASSLNFEVTIGYGYTF	TGTGCCAGCAGCTTGAATTTTGAGGTTACGATCGGCTATGGCTACACCTTC
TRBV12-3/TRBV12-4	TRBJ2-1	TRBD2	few	CASSLGRGGQFF	TGTGCCAGCAGTTTAGGTCGGGGGGGGCAGTTCTTC
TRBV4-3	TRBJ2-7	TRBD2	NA	CASSHWGLAGATYEQYF	TGCGCCAGCAGCCATTGGGGTCTAGCGGGAGCAACCTACGAGCAGTACTTC
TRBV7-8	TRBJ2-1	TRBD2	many	CASSSRAGRGGLLRPNEQFF	TGTGCCAGCAGCTCCCGCGCAGGGCGGGGGGGCCTTCTTCGTCCGAATGAGCAGTTCTTC
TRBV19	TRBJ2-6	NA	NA	CASTGQGRSGANVLTF	TGTGCCAGTACGGGTCAGGGGCGCTCTGGGGCCAACGTCCTGACTTTC
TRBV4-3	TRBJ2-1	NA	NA	CASSHLGTSRSYNEQFF	TGCGCCAGCAGCCACTTGGGAACTAGCCGCTCCTACAATGAGCAGTTCTTC
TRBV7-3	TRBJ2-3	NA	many	CASSIQGRTDTDTQYF	TGTGCCAGCAGCATTCAGGGACGGACAGACACAGATACGCAGTATTTT
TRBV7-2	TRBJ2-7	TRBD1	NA	CASSSRQGSYEQYF	TGTGCCAGCAGCTCCCGACAGGGTTCCTACGAGCAGTACTTC
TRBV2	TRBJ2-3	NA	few	CASGMRRARGNTQYF	TGTGCCAGTGGAATGAGAAGGGCTCGAGGGAATACGCAGTATTTT
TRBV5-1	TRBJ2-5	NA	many	CASSSAGVGGQETQYF	TGCGCCAGCAGCTCGGCGGGAGTGGGGGGACAGGAGACCCAGTACTTC
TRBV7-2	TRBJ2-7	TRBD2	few	CASSLSGGRAPYEQYF	TGTGCCAGCAGCTTAAGTGGCGGGAGGGCCCCCTACGAGCAGTACTTC
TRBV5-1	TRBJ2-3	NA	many	CASSLDQRGRGDTQYF	TGCGCCAGCAGCTTGGACCAACGGGGCCGTGGGGATACGCAGTATTTT
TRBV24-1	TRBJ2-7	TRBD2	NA	CATSDPGGPVEQYF	TGTGCCACCAGTGACCCGGGAGGGCCGGTCGAGCAGTACTTC
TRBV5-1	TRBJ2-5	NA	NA	CASSLYSRETQYF	TGCGCCAGCAGCTTGTACAGCAGAGAGACCCAGTACTTC
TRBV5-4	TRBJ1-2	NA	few	CASSLEGVLYGYTF	TGTGCCAGCAGCTTGGAGGGGGTCCTATATGGCTACACCTTC
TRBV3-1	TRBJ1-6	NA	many	CASSQVGSDSPLHF	TGTGCCAGCAGCCAAGTTGGCTCCGATTCACCCCTCCACTTT
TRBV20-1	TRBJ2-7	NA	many	CSAQTRSGEQYF	TGCAGTGCTCAAACTAGGTCGGGCGAGCAGTACTTC
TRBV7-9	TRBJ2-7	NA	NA	CASSLSPSYPGTYEQYF	TGTGCCAGCAGCTTATCCCCCAGCTACCCCGGGACGTATGAGCAGTACTTC
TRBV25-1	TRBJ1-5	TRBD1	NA	CASRGGPGDQPQHF	TGTGCCAGCCGAGGGGGCCCCGGTGATCAGCCCCAGCATTTT
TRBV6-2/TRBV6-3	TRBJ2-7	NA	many	CASSTAGSNEQYF	TGTGCCAGCAGTACCGCAGGGAGCAACGAGCAGTACTTC
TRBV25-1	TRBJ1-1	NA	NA	CASSEVGATDTEAFF	TGTGCCAGCAGTGAAGTAGGGGCGACGGACACTGAAGCTTTCTTT
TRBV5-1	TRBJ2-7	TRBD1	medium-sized	CASSLTGTAYEQYF	TGCGCCAGCAGCCTAACCGGGACAGCCTACGAGCAGTACTTC
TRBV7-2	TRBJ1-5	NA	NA	CASSSQVSNQPQHF	TGTGCCAGCAGCTCGCAAGTATCCAATCAGCCCCAGCATTTT
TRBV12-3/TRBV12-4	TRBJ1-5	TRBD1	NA	CASSWTGRNQPQHF	TGTGCCAGCAGTTGGACAGGGAGGAATCAGCCCCAGCATTTT
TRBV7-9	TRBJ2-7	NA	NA	CASSLDLGDEQYF	TGTGCCAGCAGCTTAGATTTGGGGGACGAGCAGTACTTC
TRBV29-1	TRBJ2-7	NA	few	CSVASFGESYEQYF	TGCAGCGTTGCCTCGTTTGGGGAGTCCTACGAGCAGTACTTC
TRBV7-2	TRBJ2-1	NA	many	CASSFRGPEQFF	TGTGCCAGCAGCTTCCGGGGTCCGGAGCAGTTCTTC
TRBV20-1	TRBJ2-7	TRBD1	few	CSASDQGQGDSYEQYF	TGCAGTGCTAGCGACCAGGGACAGGGAGACTCCTACGAGCAGTACTTC
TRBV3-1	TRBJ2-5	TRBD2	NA	CASSQETPLGSGGFGTQYF	TGTGCCAGCAGCCAAGAAACTCCCCTTGGGAGCGGGGGGTTCGGGACCCAGTACTTC